The present TCR beta chain was sequenced within a study of T cells after posttransplantation cyclophosphamide. Study-wide findings and caveats: Skin or GI-infiltrating T cells shared few TRB sequences with blood. Later post-transplant blood repertoires were often dominated by donor CD8+ memory clones. TRB clonality was highly associated with recipient CMV seropositivity and reactivation.

Clones were sequenced by immunoSEQ multiplex PCR, and TCRdb holds only the in-frame ones, with some missing. The sample carries more than 4,000 clones, 65% to 85% recorded once. Busulfan-fludarabine conditioning, marrow transplant, and cyclophosphamide on days +3 and +4 were administered. Of note for this clone: The antigen remains undetermined.

V lost 3 bases and J lost 6, with 17 bases in between. This CDR3 region has 16 residues. Germline lookup yields CDR1 MDHEN and CDR2 SYDVKM. Sequenced material: PBMCs, taken 29 days after a stem cell transplant with posttransplant cyclophosphamide. V gene TRBV28 combines with J gene TRBJ2-2, with D possibly TRBD2 on 5 matching bases. The receptor was isolated from a male patient aged 45-60 years who received an allogeneic stem cell transplant from an unrelated donor, was CMV-positive, and had acute GVHD only. These T cells may partly come from the graft donor. The chain's CDR3 is CASSLNTAGGAGELFF. The CDR3 DNA sequence: TGTGCCAGCAGTTTGAACACCGCGGGTGGGGCCGGGGAGCTGTTTTTT.